The 25 T cell receptor beta chains given below trace back to one sample, sequenced in a study of T-cell memory formation after mild COVID-19. One entry per CDR3 protein results from TCRdb running MiXCR on the 5' RACE reads. Among more than 350,000 distinct CDR3 sequences listed, roughly 15% were seen once. Sequencing used PBMCs or a T cell subset sorted from them (not recorded which). These receptors all stem from a man younger than 35 who had mild COVID-19 (a few samples of this study predate the infection). Cell type and time point are not known.

This clonotype was observed a few times. The gene calls are TRBV4-1 and TRBJ2-5; D is possibly TRBD2 (5 bases). The V and J ends lost 3 bases and 5 bases respectively, with 16 bases between them. Germline CDR1 and CDR2: MGHRA and YSYEKL. The CDR3 loop spans 15 amino acids. The CDR3 spells CASSQRPGIMETQYF. CDR3 DNA sequence: TGCGCCAGCAGCCAGAGACCCGGGATTATGGAGACCCAGTACTTC.

The J gene is TRBJ1-1, the V gene TRBV4-1; D might be TRBD1 (6 bases). Germline V gene sequence: CDR1 MGHRA, CDR2 YSYEKL. The CDR3 has 12 residues. Between the trimmed V and J ends, which lost 0 bases and 11 bases, there was a span of 10 bases. The CDR3 protein is CASSQDTGNAFF. The CDR3 DNA reads TGCGCCAGCAGCCAAGATACAGGGAACGCTTTCTTT.

This clonotype was seen repeatedly, ten times or more. The chain recombines TRBV7-9 with TRBJ2-3; the D call may be TRBD1 or TRBD2 (6 bases each). Trimming removed 5 bases at V and 2 bases at J, with 8 bases between. This CDR3 spans 13 amino acids. Per germline, CDR1 SEHNR and CDR2 FQNEAQ (reference sequence). The CDR3: CASSGGPTDTQYF. CDR3 coding DNA: TGTGCCAGCAGCGGGGGGCCCACAGATACGCAGTATTTT.

This chain uses TRBV6-5 with TRBJ1-4; D gene ambiguous. The CDR3 runs to 17 residues. Between the trimmed V and J ends, which lost 3 bases and 0 bases, there was a span of 14 bases. Germline-derived CDR1 and CDR2 are MNHEY and SVGAGI. CDR3 loop: CASSYRPEGATNEKLFF. The CDR3 nucleotides read TGTGCCAGCAGTTATAGGCCGGAGGGTGCAACTAATGAAAAACTGTTTTTT.

The chain couples TRBV15 to TRBJ2-2; no clear D. Germline V lookup: CDR1 LNHNV, CDR2 YYDKDF (reference sequence). Between the trimmed V and J ends, which lost 1 base and 5 bases, there was a span of 5 bases. The CDR3 loop spans 13 amino acids. The CDR3 DNA sequence: TGTGCCACCAGCAGAGTTAGGACCGGGGAGCTGTTTTTT. This translates into CATSRVRTGELFF.

The chain carries TRBV11-2 and TRBJ2-7; 9 bases line up with TRBD2. Germline CDR1 is SGHAT and CDR2 is FQNNGV. The CDR3 is 14 amino acids. Trimming at V came to 1 base and at J to 5 bases, leaving 3 bases not matched to a gene. CDR3 in amino acids: CASSLGRTSDEQYF. In nucleotides, the CDR3 is TGTGCCAGCAGCTTAGGCAGGACTAGCGACGAGCAGTACTTC.

This clonotype was counted between two and nine times. This rearrangement joins TRBV6-5 to TRBJ1-5; tentative D call: TRBD1 (5 bases). The germline CDR1 and CDR2 sequences are MNHEY and SVGAGI. The CDR3 length is 13 residues. Trimming took 8 bases from V and 5 from J, leaving 13 bases between them. The CDR3: CASRRGRDQPQHF. The CDR3 nucleotides are TGTGCCAGCCGCCGGGGCCGGGATCAGCCCCAGCATTTT.

As regards this clonotype: One end of the junction does not line up with germline, which may come from a read error. The V gene is TRBV7-7, the J gene TRBJ2-2; D may be TRBD1 (5 bases). Germline values: CDR1 SSHAT, CDR2 FNYEAQ (reference sequence). CDR3 length: 15 amino acids. CDR3 region: CASSTGHIDTGELFF. As DNA, the CDR3 is TGTGCTAGCAGTACCGGACACATCGACACCGGGGAGCTGTTTTTT.

The chain uses TRBV20-1 and TRBJ1-1, with TRBD1 as a possible D gene (6 bases). Germline assignment: CDR1 DFQATT and CDR2 SNEGSKA (reference sequence). This CDR3 is built from 16 residues. V lost 3 bases and J lost 1, with 18 bases in between. The CDR3 loop reads CSARYYPGQWNTEAFF. DNA of the CDR3: TGCAGTGCTAGGTATTATCCTGGACAGTGGAACACTGAAGCTTTCTTT.

This clonotype has more than one count but fewer than ten. The chain uses TRBV3-1 and TRBJ2-5, with 8 bases matching TRBD2. This CDR3 contains 16 residues. V gave up 0 bases and J gave up 7 bases; unmatched junction bases: 10. Germline V gene sequence: CDR1 LGHDT, CDR2 YNNKEL (reference sequence). CDR3 sequence reads: CASSQESRTGGRTQYF. The CDR3 region has the DNA TGTGCCAGCAGCCAAGAGAGCCGGACGGGGGGGAGGACCCAGTACTTC.

This clonotype has a handful of counts. The chain links TRBV7-8 to TRBJ2-3; 10 nucleotides match TRBD2. After removal of 7 bases from V and 6 bases from J, the junction contained 10 bases not matched to a gene. The CDR3 length is 15 residues. In germline, CDR1 is SGHVS, CDR2 FQNEAQ. The CDR3 nucleotides read TGTGCCAGCACCCTTCTAGCGGGGGTCTCGGATACGCAGTATTTT. Its translation: CASTLLAGVSDTQYF.

This clonotype was observed a handful of times. The chain links TRBV29-1 to TRBJ2-5; D may correspond to TRBD1 or TRBD2 (6 bases each). Germline CDR1 and CDR2: SQVTM and ANQGSEA. V gave up 1 base and J gave up 4 bases, with 13 bases separating them. This CDR3 comprises 14 residues. This CDR3 is CSVEALGGRETQYF. CDR3 bases: TGCAGCGTTGAAGCACTAGGGGGGAGAGAGACCCAGTACTTC.

The CDR3 DNA is TGCGCCAGCAGCCAAGCAGCAGGGGAAACCTACGAGCAGTACTTC. Amino acids: CASSQAAGETYEQYF. The chain is built from TRBV4-3 and TRBJ2-7; maybe TRBD1 (6 bases). Germline CDR1 LGHNA, CDR2 YSLEER. V lost 1 base and J 2 bases, leaving 12 bases between the germline ends. This CDR3 has 15 amino acids.

This clonotype turned up a few times. V usage is TRBV20-1 and J usage is TRBJ2-7; D unclear. The CDR3 covers 13 residues. CDR1 is DFQATT and CDR2 is SNEGSKA in the germline V gene (reference sequence). The germline V and J ends were trimmed by 6 bases and 6 bases, with 18 bases remaining between them. The CDR3 is CSAPIPSVGEQYF. In DNA, the CDR3 is TGCAGTGCCCCTATCCCGAGCGTGGGCGAGCAGTACTTC.

The rearrangement links TRBV7-3 to TRBJ1-1; D ambiguous. Germline-derived CDR1 and CDR2 are SGHTA and FQGTGA. V was shortened by 0 bases and J by 4 bases, with 9 bases between the two germline ends. The CDR3 has 14 amino acids. The CDR3 loop reads CASSLTGVVTEAFF. CDR3 nucleotides: TGTGCCAGCAGCTTAACTGGGGTCGTCACTGAAGCTTTCTTT.

The chain carries TRBV4-2 and TRBJ1-2; TRBD1 might be the D (6 bases). CDR3 size: 14 residues. V lost 0 bases, J lost 4 bases, and 9 bases lay in between. Looked up from germline, CDR1 is LGHNA and CDR2 is YNFKEQ. CDR3 residues: CASSQEGASYGYTF. The CDR3 DNA reads TGTGCCAGCAGCCAAGAGGGGGCCAGCTATGGCTACACCTTC.

This clonotype came up a few times. This rearrangement joins TRBV24-1 to TRBJ2-1, with TRBD2 as a possible D gene (6 bases). With 5 bases removed from V and 3 bases from J, the gap between germline ends came to 10 bases. CDR3 length: 14 residues. Germline lookup yields CDR1 KGHDR and CDR2 SFDVKD. CDR3 DNA: TGTGCCACCAGTGGACCTAGCGACTACAATGAGCAGTTCTTC. Protein product: CATSGPSDYNEQFF.

This clonotype has only a few counts. The chain employs TRBV7-3 and TRBJ1-5; TRBD1 matches 7 bases. Trimming at V came to 2 bases and at J to 3 bases, leaving 4 bases not matched to a gene. The CDR3 consists of 15 residues. Per the germline V gene, CDR1 is SGHTA and CDR2 is FQGTGA. CDR3 residues: CASSLGGTDNQPQHF. CDR3 DNA sequence: TGTGCCAGCAGCTTAGGGGGGACAGACAATCAGCCCCAGCATTTT.

This chain connects TRBV2 to TRBJ2-3; 8 positions match TRBD1. The CDR3 is made up of 16 amino acids. CDR1 and CDR2 (germline): SNHLY, FYNNEI. J gave up 4 bases and V 5 bases, and 11 bases lay outside the gene matches. CDR3 loop: CASSSGLRGPPDTQYF. The CDR3, as DNA: TGTGCCAGCAGTTCCGGACTCAGGGGGCCTCCAGATACGCAGTATTTT.

This clonotype has more than one count but fewer than ten. The chain combines TRBV10-1 with TRBJ1-5; no clear D. CDR1 and CDR2 from the germline V gene are WNHNN and SYGVQD (reference sequence). The CDR3 spans 12 residues. With 2 bases removed from V and 6 bases from J, the gap between germline ends came to 5 bases. The chain's CDR3 is CASSENGQPQHF. For the CDR3, the DNA is TGCGCCAGCAGTGAGAACGGTCAGCCCCAGCATTTT.

The rearrangement joins TRBV14 to TRBJ1-3; TRBD1 is a possible D gene (5 bases). Germline V gene sequence: CDR1 SGHDN, CDR2 FVKESK. This CDR3 is 13 amino acids long. The germline V and J ends were trimmed by 4 bases and 5 bases, with 9 bases remaining between them. The CDR3, as DNA: TGTGCCAGCAGCCGGACACGCCGAAACACCATATATTTT. It specifies CASSRTRRNTIYF.

This clonotype turned up a few times. V usage is TRBV6-5 and J usage is TRBJ2-3, with a tentative D call TRBD1 (6 bases). The CDR3 totals 15 residues. V lost 5 bases to trimming and J lost 2 bases, with 14 bases between them. In germline, CDR1 is MNHEY, CDR2 SVGAGI. This CDR3 is CASSQTGPFTDTQYF. Written as DNA, the CDR3 is TGTGCCAGCAGTCAGACAGGCCCTTTCACAGATACGCAGTATTTT.

In this sample, this clonotype turned up a few times. This chain connects TRBV4-1 to TRBJ2-1, with D possibly being TRBD1 (5 bases). The CDR3 length is 17 residues. The germline V and J ends were trimmed by 6 bases and 1 base, with 19 bases remaining between them. Germline CDR1 MGHRA, CDR2 YSYEKL. CDR3 nucleotides: TGCGCCAGCAGTCCCGAGCCCCTACAGGTGTCCTACAATGAGCAGTTCTTC. It codes for CASSPEPLQVSYNEQFF.

This clonotype occurred a few times. V is TRBV5-1 and J is TRBJ1-1; D is uncertain. Germline values: CDR1 SGHRS, CDR2 YFSETQ. The CDR3 loop spans 13 amino acids. Trimming removed 1 base from V and 6 bases from J, with 10 bases in between. DNA for the CDR3: TGCGCCAGCAGCTTGTTGAGGACGGCTGAAGCTTTCTTT. Translating gives CASSLLRTAEAFF.

This clonotype occurred a few times. The chain recombines TRBV15 with TRBJ2-7; maybe TRBD1 (6 bases). The CDR3 contains 14 residues. CDR1 LNHNV and CDR2 YYDKDF come from the germline V gene (reference sequence). The V gene lost 0 bases and the J gene lost 6 bases, with 12 bases spanning the gap. The chain's CDR3 is CATSRDTRGAEQYF. CDR3 nucleotides: TGTGCCACCAGCAGAGATACCAGGGGCGCCGAGCAGTACTTC.